The rows below give T cell receptor beta chains drawn from one sample of a study of blood T cell repertoires in COVID-19. The table came from immunoSEQ multiplex PCR; TCRdb's copy has only in-frame clones and leaves some out. The repertoire holds roughly 200,000 clones, with approximately 80% as singletons. Sequencing was carried out using peripheral blood. Every receptor here comes from a woman of 80 years or more with COVID-19, enrolled during active disease. Both conserved end residues are part of each CDR3. D genes are given only for firm matches. Only part of the rows carry a size: once, few, many, or a class if the clone is expanded.

size	D	V	J	DNA	CDR3
-	-	TRBV6-1	TRBJ1-2	TGTGCCAGCAGAGAAAGGCAGGGATTTGGCGGCTATGGCTACACCTTC	CASRERQGFGGYGYTF
-	TRBD1	TRBV5-1	TRBJ1-2	TGCGCCAGCAGCGGGGACAGGGGGAACTATGGCTACACCTTC	CASSGDRGNYGYTF
-	-	TRBV5-1	TRBJ2-7	TGCGCCAGCAGCTTAGTAACAGGGACCGACGAGCAGTACTTC	CASSLVTGTDEQYF
-	-	TRBV13	TRBJ1-1	TGTGCCAGCAGCCTTAGCCCCCCTGAAGCTTTCTTT	CASSLSPPEAFF
-	TRBD1	TRBV19	TRBJ2-1	TGTGCCAGTAGGGGACAGGGAGGCGATGAGCAGTTCTTC	CASRGQGGDEQFF
-	-	TRBV5-1	TRBJ2-7	TGCGCCAGCAGCTTGGCTGGGTACAGGGCGGCCTACGAGCAGTACTTC	CASSLAGYRAAYEQYF
once	-	TRBV3-1/TRBV3-2	TRBJ2-3	TGTGCCAGCAGCTCGACAACAGATACGCAGTATTTT	CASSSTTDTQYF
-	-	TRBV5-4	TRBJ2-1	TGTGCCAGCAGCTTTGAGGCCAGGGGGGTCAATGAGCAGTTCTTC	CASSFEARGVNEQFF
-	TRBD1	TRBV6-1	TRBJ2-5	TGTGCCAGCAGTGAACGGGGACAGCCTCTAGAGACCCAGTACTTC	CASSERGQPLETQYF
few	TRBD1	TRBV5-4	TRBJ1-6	TGTGCCAGCAGCTTGGACCGGACAGGGATTTCACCCCTCCACTTT	CASSLDRTGISPLHF
-	-	TRBV19	TRBJ2-5	TGTGCCAGTAGCCAGCGGGCTGGTAGCGAGACCCAGTACTTC	CASSQRAGSETQYF
-	-	TRBV11-2	TRBJ1-2	TGTGCCAGCAGCTCTTTTTCCCATCCCACTAACTTC	CASSSFSHPTNF
once	TRBD1	TRBV3-1/TRBV3-2	TRBJ2-1	TGTGCCAGCAGCCGCATACAGGGGCGGAGTAATGAGCAGTTCTTC	CASSRIQGRSNEQFF
few	-	TRBV9	TRBJ1-1	TGTGCCAGCAGCGTACAGCCAGGGTGGGAGAACACTGAAGCTTTCTTT	CASSVQPGWENTEAFF
-	TRBD2	TRBV3-1/TRBV3-2	TRBJ2-1	TGTGCCAGCAGCTCCTACACGGGAGGGGACAATGAGCAGTTCTTC	CASSSYTGGDNEQFF
-	TRBD2	TRBV15	TRBJ2-5	TGTGCCACCAGGCGGACTAGCGGCCAAGAGACCCAGTACTTC	CATRRTSGQETQYF
-	-	TRBV2	TRBJ1-2	TGTGCCAGCAGTGAAAGGACAGATGGCTACACCTTC	CASSERTDGYTF
-	-	TRBV29-1	TRBJ1-2	TGCAGCGTCCTGAGTAGCCGCTACACCTTC	CSVLSSRYTF
-	-	TRBV6-5	TRBJ1-2	TGTGCCAGCAGTTACTCGACACCAGGGCGAAAGTATGGCTACACCTTC	CASSYSTPGRKYGYTF
-	-	TRBV7-8	TRBJ1-3	TGTGCCAGCAGCTTAATGTCGGGGGGGACTGGAAACACCATATATTTT	CASSLMSGGTGNTIYF
-	-	TRBV3-1/TRBV3-2	TRBJ1-1	TGTGCCAGCAGCCAGATACCTGGTGGCAACACTGAAGCTTTCTTT	CASSQIPGGNTEAFF
-	TRBD2	TRBV5-5	TRBJ2-1	TGTGCCAGCAGCTCCTTGGGCGGGAGGGTCGATGAGCAGTTCTTC	CASSSLGGRVDEQFF
-	-	TRBV5-1	TRBJ2-3	TGCGCCAGCAGCCCCCGGTCAGGCGATACGCAGTATTTT	CASSPRSGDTQYF
-	TRBD1	TRBV5-1	TRBJ2-1	TGCGCCAGCGACTCAACGGGACAGGGGAATGGTGAGCAGTTCTTC	CASDSTGQGNGEQFF